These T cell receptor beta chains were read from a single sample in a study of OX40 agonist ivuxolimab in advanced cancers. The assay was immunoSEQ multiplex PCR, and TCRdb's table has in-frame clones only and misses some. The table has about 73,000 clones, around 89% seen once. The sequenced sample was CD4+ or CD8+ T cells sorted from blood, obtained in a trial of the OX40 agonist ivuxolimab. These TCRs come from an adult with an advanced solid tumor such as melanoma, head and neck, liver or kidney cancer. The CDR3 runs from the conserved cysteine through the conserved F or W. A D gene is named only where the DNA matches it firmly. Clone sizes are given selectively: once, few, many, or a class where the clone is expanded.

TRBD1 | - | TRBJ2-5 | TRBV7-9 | CASSGLDRGLVTQYF | TGTGCCAGCAGCGGACTCGACAGGGGGCTTGTGACCCAGTACTTC
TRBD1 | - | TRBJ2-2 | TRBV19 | CASRGTGPNTGELFF | TGTGCCAGTAGGGGGACAGGGCCTAACACCGGGGAGCTGTTTTTT
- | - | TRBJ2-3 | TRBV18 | CASSRTRGTDTDTQYF | TGTGCCAGCTCACGTACACGTGGGACGGACACAGATACGCAGTATTTT
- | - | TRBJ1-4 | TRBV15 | CATSRDGKNEKLFF | TGTGCCACCAGCAGGGACGGAAAAAATGAAAAACTGTTTTTT
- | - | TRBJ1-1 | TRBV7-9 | CASSLGPGGNTEAFF | TGTGCCAGCAGCCTGGGACCTGGGGGGAACACTGAAGCTTTCTTT
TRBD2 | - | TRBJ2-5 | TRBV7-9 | CASTLAGGETQYF | TGTGCCAGCACCCTAGCGGGAGGTGAGACCCAGTACTTC
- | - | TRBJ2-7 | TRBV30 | CAWSKGVDEQYF | TGTGCCTGGAGTAAGGGTGTGGACGAGCAGTACTTC
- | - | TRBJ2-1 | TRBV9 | CASSPGAAPSYNEQFF | TGTGCCAGCAGCCCTGGAGCGGCCCCCTCCTACAATGAGCAGTTCTTC
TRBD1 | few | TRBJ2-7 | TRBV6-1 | CASRRQGSYEQYF | TGTGCCAGCAGGAGACAGGGGTCCTACGAGCAGTACTTC
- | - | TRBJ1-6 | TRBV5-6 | CASSKGPPEDPPLHF | TGTGCCAGCAGCAAGGGACCGCCGGAGGATCCACCCCTCCACTTT
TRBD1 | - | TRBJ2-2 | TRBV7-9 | CASRPGTANTGELFF | TGTGCCAGCAGACCCGGGACAGCTAACACCGGGGAGCTGTTTTTT
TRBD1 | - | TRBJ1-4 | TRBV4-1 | CASSQGPGQGFQKLFF | TGCGCCAGCAGCCAAGGGCCGGGACAGGGTTTCCAAAAACTGTTTTTT
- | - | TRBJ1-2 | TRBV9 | CASSQDSYYGYTF | TGTGCCAGCAGCCAGGACAGTTACTATGGCTACACCTTC
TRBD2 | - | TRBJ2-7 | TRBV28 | CASRGGASEQYF | TGTGCCAGCAGGGGAGGGGCAAGCGAGCAGTACTTC
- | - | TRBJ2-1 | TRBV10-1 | CASSGLGRNEQFF | TGCGCCAGCAGTGGACTAGGACGGAATGAGCAGTTCTTC
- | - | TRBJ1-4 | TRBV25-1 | CASSAAVGGTGEKLFF | TGTGCCAGCAGTGCCGCGGTGGGGGGAACGGGTGAAAAACTGTTTTTT
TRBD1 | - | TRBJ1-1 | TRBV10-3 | CAISEGKGANTEAFF | TGTGCCATCAGTGAAGGTAAGGGGGCGAACACTGAAGCTTTCTTT
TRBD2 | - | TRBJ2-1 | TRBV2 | CASSERVAGGYNEQFF | TGTGCCAGCAGTGAACGGGTAGCGGGAGGGTACAATGAGCAGTTCTTC
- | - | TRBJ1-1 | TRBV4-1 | CASSRRGGNTEAFF | TGCGCCAGCAGTCGACGTGGGGGTAACACTGAAGCTTTCTTT
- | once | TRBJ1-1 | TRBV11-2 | CASRRNVDTPYTEAFF | TGTGCCAGCAGGCGTAATGTAGACACCCCGTACACTGAAGCTTTCTTT
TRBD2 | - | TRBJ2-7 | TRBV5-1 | CASSLGASGLAVLPYEQYF | TGCGCCAGCAGCCTGGGGGCCTCGGGACTAGCGGTACTACCCTACGAGCAGTACTTC
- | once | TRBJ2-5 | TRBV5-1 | CASSLVVQVQETQYF | TGCGCCAGCAGCTTGGTAGTACAAGTCCAAGAGACCCAGTACTTC
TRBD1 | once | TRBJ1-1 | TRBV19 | CASSRDRGGTEAFF | TGTGCCAGTAGCAGGGACAGGGGCGGCACTGAAGCTTTCTTT
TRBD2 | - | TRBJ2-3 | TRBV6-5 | CASRLNSGRIDTQYF | TGTGCCAGCAGACTTAACAGCGGGAGAATAGATACGCAGTATTTT
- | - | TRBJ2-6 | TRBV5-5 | CASSLVGGAVGANVLTF | TGTGCCAGCAGCTTGGTCGGGGGCGCAGTGGGGGCCAACGTCCTGACTTTC
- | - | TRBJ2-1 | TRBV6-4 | CASRAGISSNEQFF | TGTGCCAGCAGGGCAGGGATTTCTTCAAATGAGCAGTTCTTC
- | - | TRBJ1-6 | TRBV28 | CASSLPTDSPLHF | TGTGCCAGCAGTTTACCGACGGATTCACCCCTCCACTTT
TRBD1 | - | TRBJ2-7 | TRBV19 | CASSATGAYEQYF | TGTGCCAGTAGTGCAACAGGGGCCTACGAGCAGTACTTC
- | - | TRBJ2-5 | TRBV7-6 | CASSLETSQETQYF | TGTGCCAGCAGCTTAGAGACTTCCCAAGAGACCCAGTACTTC
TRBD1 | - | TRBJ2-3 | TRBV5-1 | CASSLPWTGTDTQYF | TGCGCCAGCAGCTTGCCCTGGACAGGGACAGATACGCAGTATTTT
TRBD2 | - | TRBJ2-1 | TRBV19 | CASSSWTSGRNEQFF | TGTGCCAGTAGTTCCTGGACTAGCGGGAGGAATGAGCAGTTCTTC
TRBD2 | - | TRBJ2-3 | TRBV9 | CASSVAGTSPDTQYF | TGTGCCAGCAGCGTAGCGGGGACTAGCCCAGATACGCAGTATTTT
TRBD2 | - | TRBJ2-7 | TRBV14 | CASSQDSGVPYEQYF | TGTGCCAGCAGCCAAGATAGCGGGGTCCCCTACGAGCAGTACTTC
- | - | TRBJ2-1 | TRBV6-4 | CASSGEEGLGEQFF | TGTGCCAGCAGCGGCGAGGAGGGTCTAGGTGAGCAGTTCTTC
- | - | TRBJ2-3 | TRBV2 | CASIVQRGADTQYF | TGTGCCAGCATCGTTCAGCGAGGCGCAGATACGCAGTATTTT
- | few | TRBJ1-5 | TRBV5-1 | CASSYQGGQPQHF | TGCGCCAGCAGTTACCAGGGAGGTCAGCCCCAGCATTTT
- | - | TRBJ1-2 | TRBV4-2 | CASSQDLGGYTF | TGTGCCAGCAGCCAAGATTTAGGTGGCTACACCTTC
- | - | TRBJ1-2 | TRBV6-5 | CASSYSPRSAYTF | TGTGCCAGCAGTTACTCGCCCCGATCAGCCTACACCTTC
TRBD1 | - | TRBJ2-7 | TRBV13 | CASSLPRDRGYEQYF | TGTGCCAGCAGCTTACCCCGGGACAGGGGCTACGAGCAGTACTTC
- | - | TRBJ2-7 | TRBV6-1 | CASARDSRYEQYF | TGTGCCAGCGCTCGGGACTCTCGGTACGAGCAGTACTTC
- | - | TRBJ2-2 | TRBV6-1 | CASSEVSAGFFANTGELFF | TGTGCCAGCAGTGAAGTATCGGCGGGATTCTTCGCGAACACCGGGGAGCTGTTTTTT
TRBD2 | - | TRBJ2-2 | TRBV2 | CASSGVAGGPGELFF | TGTGCCAGCAGTGGGGTAGCGGGAGGGCCCGGGGAGCTGTTTTTT
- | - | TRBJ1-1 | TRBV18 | CASSPPAVRVSEAFF | TGTGCCAGCTCACCACCGGCGGTCAGAGTATCTGAAGCTTTCTTT